This T cell receptor beta chain was recovered during a study of memory CD8 T cells in hepatitis C reinfection. Germline V gives CDR1 LNHDA, CDR2 SQIVND (reference sequence). This CDR3 comprises 16 residues. V lost 7 bases and J 5 bases, leaving 23 bases between the germline ends. Time point noted: pre-reinfection, 55 to 20 weeks before reinfection detection. No in vitro expansion preceded TCR sequencing of the sorted cells. A couple of donors provided sorted CD3+ CD8+ CD45RO- naive CD8 T cells at all three reinfection time points. Profiling relied on immunoSEQ multiplex PCR, and the TCRdb table lists in-frame clones only, not all of them. Among 45,000 to 65,000 clones listed, over 85% were seen once.

The rearrangement joins TRBV19 to TRBJ2-5; TRBD2 might be the D (7 bases). This receptor was taken from a man between 18 and 29 years old with hepatitis C virus infection. Source material: naive CD8+ T cells sorted from blood. The chain's CDR3 is CASTSREGEEGETQYF. DNA of the CDR3: TGTGCCAGTACCTCGAGGGAGGGGGAGGAAGGGGAGACCCAGTACTTC.